This TCR beta chain was sequenced in a study of T-cell memory formation after mild COVID-19. Looking at the study overall: Each donor largely had its own TCR clusters. Study outcomes and limitations: Later expanders leaned toward CD4+, whereas clones contracting from day 15 to 85 were balanced CD4/CD8.

One entry per CDR3 protein results from TCRdb running MiXCR on the 5' RACE reads. Of hundreds of thousands of distinct CDR3 sequences listed, around 17% are singletons. This CDR3 comprises 16 residues. Trimming took off 0 bases at V and 4 bases at J, with 13 bases between the two ends. The germline gives CDR1 MNHNS, CDR2 SASEGT. This clonotype has only a few counts. Its target is unknown. The J gene is TRBJ2-1, the V gene TRBV6-1; weak D call: TRBD2 (6 bases). Sequenced: PBMCs or a T cell subset sorted from them (not recorded which). The sequence derives from an adult woman who had mild COVID-19 (a few samples of this study predate the infection). Cell type and time point are not known. CDR3 nucleotide sequence: TGTGCCAGCAGTGAAGCTGGGAGGCGGGTGTACAATGAGCAGTTCTTC. It encodes CASSEAGRRVYNEQFF.